The 17 T cell receptor beta chains below come from one sample, sequenced in a study of cytomegalovirus exposure and HLA in healthy donors. A multiplex PCR was run with 60 Vbeta primers and 13 Jbeta primers. The data were produced by immunoSEQ multiplex PCR, yet TCRdb's version contains in-frame clones alone and is incomplete. This sample's table has 110,000 to 150,000 clones. Sequenced input: PBMCs. These receptors were taken from a woman aged 18-30 years in good health and CMV-seronegative.

CDR3 sequence: CATRPTGEGPKNNEQFF. The CDR3 coding sequence is TGTGCCACTCGGCCTACGGGGGAGGGCCCCAAGAACAATGAGCAGTTCTTC. The chain uses TRBV10-3 and TRBJ2-1, with 7 bases lining up with TRBD2. From germline, CDR1 is ENHRY and CDR2 SYGVKD. This CDR3 comprises 17 residues. With 10 bases clipped from V and 5 bases from J, the junction kept 20 bases outside the gene matches.

V is TRBV7-3 and J is TRBJ2-3, with 11 bases identical to TRBD2. This CDR3 region has 16 residues. In germline, CDR1 is SGHTA, CDR2 FQGTGA. Germline trimming cut 4 bases from V and 1 base from J; bases unmatched to any gene: 4. The chain's CDR3 is CASSSGTSGGTDTQYF. The CDR3 DNA reads TGTGCCAGCAGCTCCGGGACTAGCGGAGGCACAGATACGCAGTATTTT.

CDR3 in amino acids: CASSVGGYLAGGYGYTF. Written as DNA, the CDR3 is TGTGCCAGCAGCGTAGGAGGGTATCTGGCAGGGGGCTATGGCTACACCTTC. V is TRBV9 and J is TRBJ1-2, with TRBD1 matching 7 bases. The trim removed 0 bases at V and 4 bases at J, leaving 12 bases unmatched. CDR1 and CDR2 (germline): SGDLS, YYNGEE. CDR3 length: 17 residues.

The V gene is TRBV29-1, the J gene TRBJ2-7, with a tentative D call TRBD1 (5 bases). V lost 4 bases and J 5 bases, leaving 12 bases between the germline ends. This CDR3 has 12 residues. Germline loops: CDR1 SQVTM, CDR2 ANQGSEA. The CDR3 loop is CSVGQGHDEQYF. CDR3 DNA: TGCAGCGTTGGGCAGGGTCACGACGAGCAGTACTTC.

The chain carries TRBV2 and TRBJ2-4; D remains unclear. V was shortened by 8 bases and J by 1 base, with 6 bases between the two germline ends. This CDR3 has 12 residues. Germline CDR1 reads SNHLY; CDR2 reads FYNNEI. In nucleotides, the CDR3 is TGTGCCAGCGACTCGGCCAAAAACATTCAGTACTTC. Translated: CASDSAKNIQYF. The full variable domain, rest sourced from reference TRBV2 and TRBJ2-4, is EPEVTQTPSHQVTQMGQEVILRCVPISNHLYFYWYRQILGQKVEFLVSFYNNEISEKSEIFDDQFSVERPDGSNFTLKIRSTKLEDSAMYFCASDSAKNIQYFGAGTRLSVL.

This chain joins TRBV4-3 and TRBJ2-1, with a weak D call TRBD2 (5 bases). Germline lookup yields CDR1 LGHNA and CDR2 YSLEER. The length of the CDR3 is 15 residues. V shed 0 bases and J shed 7 bases, with 13 bases lying between them. The CDR3 DNA reads as TGCGCCAGCAGCCAAGAAGAGGGCGGGCCAAATGAGCAGTTCTTC. This gives the protein CASSQEEGGPNEQFF.

This chain joins TRBV15 and TRBJ1-5; D ambiguous. Per germline, CDR1 LNHNV and CDR2 YYDKDF (reference sequence). The V end was cut by 1 base, the J end by 0 bases, with 10 bases between. The CDR3 has 16 amino acids. The CDR3 loop is CATSRVSLYSNQPQHF. Written as DNA, the CDR3 is TGTGCCACCAGCAGAGTTAGTCTTTATAGCAATCAGCCCCAGCATTTT.

This chain joins TRBV30 and TRBJ2-7, with 12 bases matching TRBD1. V gave up 0 bases and J gave up 3 bases; unmatched junction bases: 6. The V gene's germline CDR1 is GTSNPN and CDR2 SVGIG (reference sequence). This CDR3 comprises 16 residues. DNA of the CDR3: TGTGCCTGGAGTGTCCCGGGACAGGGGGCCCGCTACGAGCAGTACTTC. This codes for CAWSVPGQGARYEQYF.

V usage is TRBV28 and J usage is TRBJ2-1, with D uncertain. Germline CDR1 and CDR2: MDHEN and SYDVKM. The CDR3 runs to 12 residues. Trimming took 4 bases from V and 4 from J, leaving 5 bases between them. CDR3 DNA: TGTGCCAGCAGTTCCTTTTACAATGAGCAGTTCTTC. Translation gives CASSSFYNEQFF. Variable domain in full (rest from reference TRBV28 and TRBJ2-1): DVKVTQSSRYLVKRTGEKVFLECVQDMDHENMFWYRQDPGLGLRLIYFSYDVKMKEKGDIPEGYSVSREKKERFSLILESASTNQTSMYLCASSSFYNEQFFGPGTRLTVL.

The chain employs TRBV30 and TRBJ2-3; the D is unclear. The germline V gene encodes CDR1 GTSNPN and CDR2 SVGIG (reference sequence). V was trimmed by 4 bases and J by 0 bases, leaving 11 bases between them. This CDR3 region has 14 residues. The CDR3 spells CAWTQPVSTDTQYF. The DNA of the CDR3 is TGTGCCTGGACCCAACCAGTCAGCACAGATACGCAGTATTTT.

The chain is built from TRBV4-1 and TRBJ2-2; no definite D call. This CDR3 region has 12 residues. Germline CDR1 is MGHRA and CDR2 is YSYEKL. V lost 3 bases to trimming and J lost 7 bases, with 6 bases between them. CDR3 loop: CASSHRGGELFF. The CDR3 DNA is TGCGCCAGCAGCCATAGAGGCGGGGAGCTGTTTTTT.

The rearrangement uses TRBV19 and TRBJ1-1, with unresolved D. The CDR3 runs to 15 residues. Germline-derived CDR1 and CDR2 are LNHDA and SQIVND (reference sequence). V dropped 6 bases and J dropped 1 base, with 15 bases sitting between them. Written as DNA, the CDR3 is TGTGCCAGTAGGGACGTGGGTCGGGGGAACACTGAAGCTTTCTTT. Translating it yields CASRDVGRGNTEAFF.

CDR3 coding DNA: TGTGCTAGTGGTTTGGTAGGGCCAGGGGAGACCTACGAGCAGTACGTC. Amino acids: CASGLVGPGETYEQYV. The chain has TRBV12-5 and TRBJ2-7; perhaps TRBD1 as D (6 bases). V lost 0 bases to trimming and J lost 2 bases, with 14 bases between them. This CDR3 has 16 amino acids. Germline CDR1 is LGHNT and CDR2 is FRNRAP.

V gene TRBV5-1 combines with J gene TRBJ1-4; D is ambiguous. The V end lost 3 bases, the J end lost 8 bases, and 26 bases lay between the germline ends. The CDR3 extends over 18 amino acids. Germline V gives CDR1 SGHRS, CDR2 YFSETQ. The CDR3 DNA reads as TGCGCCAGCAGCTCCACAGCGACCACAACCCCAGGAGGAGAAAAACTGTTTTTT. Amino acids: CASSSTATTTPGGEKLFF.

The rearrangement links TRBV4-2 to TRBJ2-7, with 7 bases fitting TRBD2. CDR3 size: 15 residues. Looked up from germline, CDR1 is LGHNA and CDR2 is YNFKEQ. V lost 7 bases and J lost 3; bases outside the gene matches: 12. The CDR3 spells CASKREDDQDYEQYF. Here the CDR3 DNA reads TGTGCCAGCAAACGGGAGGACGATCAGGACTACGAGCAGTACTTC.

The chain carries TRBV13 and TRBJ2-5; tentative D call: TRBD1 (7 bases). Near its end, the DNA agrees better with TRBJ2-7, so the J call may be wrong. CDR1 and CDR2 (germline): PRHDT, FYEKMQ (reference sequence). The CDR3 is made up of 15 amino acids. The DNA for the CDR3 is TGTGCCAGCAGCGCCGCTGGGACAGCGGGCTACGAGCAGTACTTC. It translates to CASSAAGTAGYEQYF.

The chain has TRBV9 and TRBJ2-2; 9 nucleotides line up with TRBD2. CDR1 is SGDLS, CDR2 YYNGEE, per germline. The CDR3 totals 17 residues. The V gene end was trimmed by 0 bases and the J gene end by 4 bases; junction bases not matched to a gene: 7. The DNA of the CDR3 is TGTGCCAGCAGCGTAGCGGCGGGAGGGCCTCGCACCGGGGAGCTGTTTTTT. It encodes CASSVAAGGPRTGELFF.